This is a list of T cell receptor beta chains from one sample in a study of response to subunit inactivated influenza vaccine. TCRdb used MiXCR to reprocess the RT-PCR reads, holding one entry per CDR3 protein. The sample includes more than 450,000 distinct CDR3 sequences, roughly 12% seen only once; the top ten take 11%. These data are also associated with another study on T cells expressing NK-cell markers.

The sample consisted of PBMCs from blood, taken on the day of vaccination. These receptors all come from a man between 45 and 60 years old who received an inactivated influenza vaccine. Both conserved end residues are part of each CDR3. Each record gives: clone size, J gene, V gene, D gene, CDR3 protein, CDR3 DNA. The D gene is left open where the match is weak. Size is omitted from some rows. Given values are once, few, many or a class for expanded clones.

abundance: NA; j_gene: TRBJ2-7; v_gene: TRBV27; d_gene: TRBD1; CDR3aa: CASSPLDRGTSSYEQYF; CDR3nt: TGTGCCAGCAGTCCACTCGACAGGGGAACGAGCTCCTACGAGCAGTACTTC
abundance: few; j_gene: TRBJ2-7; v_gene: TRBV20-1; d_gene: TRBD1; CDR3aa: CSARRRTGSRDEQYF; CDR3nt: TGCAGTGCTAGAAGACGGACAGGGAGCCGGGACGAGCAGTACTTC
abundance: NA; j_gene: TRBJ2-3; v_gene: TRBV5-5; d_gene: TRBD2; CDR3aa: CASSVRTSATDTQYF; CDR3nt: TGTGCCAGCAGCGTTCGGACTAGCGCCACAGATACGCAGTATTTT
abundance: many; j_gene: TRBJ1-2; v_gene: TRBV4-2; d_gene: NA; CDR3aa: CASSQDDQERNGYTF; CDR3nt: TGTGCCAGCAGCCAAGATGATCAGGAACGAAATGGCTACACCTTC
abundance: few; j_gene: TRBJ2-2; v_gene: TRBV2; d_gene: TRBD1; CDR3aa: CASGTGQGYTGELFF; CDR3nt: TGTGCCAGCGGGACGGGACAGGGGTACACCGGGGAGCTGTTTTTT
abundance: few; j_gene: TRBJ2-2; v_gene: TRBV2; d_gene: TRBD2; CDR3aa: CASRGLAGVTGELFF; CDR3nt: TGTGCCAGCAGGGGACTAGCGGGAGTTACCGGGGAGCTGTTTTTT
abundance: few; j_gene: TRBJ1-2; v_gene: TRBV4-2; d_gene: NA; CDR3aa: CASSQGQGYTF; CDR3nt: TGTGCCAGCAGCCAAGGTCAAGGCTACACCTTC
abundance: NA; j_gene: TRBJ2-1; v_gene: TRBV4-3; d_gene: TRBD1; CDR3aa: CASSPYYSGGSSYNEQFF; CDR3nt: TGCGCCAGCAGCCCCTACTACTCAGGGGGAAGCTCCTACAATGAGCAGTTCTTC
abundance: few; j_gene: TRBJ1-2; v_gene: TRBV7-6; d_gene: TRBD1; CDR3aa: CASSPGQRSYGYTF; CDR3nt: TGTGCCAGCAGCCCGGGACAGAGAAGCTATGGCTACACCTTC
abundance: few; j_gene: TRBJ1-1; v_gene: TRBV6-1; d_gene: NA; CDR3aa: CASSEEYRRLNTEAFF; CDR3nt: TGTGCCAGCAGTGAAGAGTACAGACGACTGAACACTGAAGCTTTCTTT
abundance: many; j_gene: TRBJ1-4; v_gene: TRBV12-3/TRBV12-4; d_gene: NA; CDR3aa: CASSYLNRGNEKLFF; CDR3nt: TGTGCCAGCAGTTATTTGAACCGAGGGAATGAAAAACTGTTTTTT
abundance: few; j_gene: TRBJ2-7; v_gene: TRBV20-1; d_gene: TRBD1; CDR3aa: CSAPPGQGPYEQYF; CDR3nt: TGCAGTGCCCCGCCGGGACAGGGGCCCTACGAGCAGTACTTC
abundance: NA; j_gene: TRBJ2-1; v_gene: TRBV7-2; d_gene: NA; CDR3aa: CASSFRGGSLGNEQFF; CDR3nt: TGTGCCAGCAGCTTTCGCGGGGGCAGCCTCGGCAATGAGCAGTTCTTC
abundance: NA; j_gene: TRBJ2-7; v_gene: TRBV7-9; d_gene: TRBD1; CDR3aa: CASSETGDHYEQYF; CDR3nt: TGTGCCAGCAGCGAGACAGGGGACCACTACGAGCAGTACTTC
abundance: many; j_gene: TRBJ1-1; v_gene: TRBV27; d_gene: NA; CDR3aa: CASRNTGLLMNTEAFF; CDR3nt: TGTGCCAGCAGGAATACAGGCCTGCTTATGAACACTGAAGCTTTCTTT
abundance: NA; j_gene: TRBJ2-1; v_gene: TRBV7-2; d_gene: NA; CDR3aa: CASSLGSPSNEQFF; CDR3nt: TGTGCCAGCAGCTTAGGATCCCCGTCCAATGAGCAGTTCTTC
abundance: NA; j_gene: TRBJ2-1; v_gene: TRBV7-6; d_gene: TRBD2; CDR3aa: CASRASGGPRDEQFF; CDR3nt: TGTGCCTCGCGGGCTAGCGGGGGCCCTAGGGATGAGCAGTTCTTC
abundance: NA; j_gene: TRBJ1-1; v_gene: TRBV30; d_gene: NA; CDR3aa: CAWSFGRNTEAFF; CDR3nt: TGTGCCTGGAGCTTCGGACGGAACACTGAAGCTTTCTTT
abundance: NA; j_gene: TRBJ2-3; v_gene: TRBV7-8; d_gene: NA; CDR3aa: CASSTSMLSDGTDTQYF; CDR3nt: TGTGCCAGCAGCACCAGTATGTTATCCGACGGCACAGATACGCAGTATTTT
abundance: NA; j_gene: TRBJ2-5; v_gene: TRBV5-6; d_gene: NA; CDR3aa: CASSLARGLPSYQETQYF; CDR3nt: TGTGCCAGCAGCTTGGCCAGGGGACTACCTTCTTACCAAGAGACCCAGTACTTC
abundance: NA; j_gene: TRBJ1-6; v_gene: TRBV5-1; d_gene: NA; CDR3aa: CASSLGRRNYNSPLHF; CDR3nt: TGCGCCAGCAGCTTGGGACGGAGAAACTATAATTCACCCCTCCACTTT
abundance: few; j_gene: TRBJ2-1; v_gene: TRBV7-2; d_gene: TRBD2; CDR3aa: CASSLQGSGSGNEQFF; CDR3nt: TGTGCCAGCAGCTTACAAGGTAGCGGGAGTGGGAATGAGCAGTTCTTC
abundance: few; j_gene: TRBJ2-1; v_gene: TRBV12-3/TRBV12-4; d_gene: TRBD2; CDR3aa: CASSAAGVVNEQFF; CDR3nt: TGTGCCAGCAGTGCGGCGGGAGTTGTAAATGAGCAGTTCTTC